This TCR beta chain was profiled in a study of shared clonotypes between healthy human individuals (TCRdb year 2020). About the full investigation: Two women and a few men aged 18 to 49 years were included in the cohort. For each donor, CD4 naive and CD4 memory were each run on three plates, CD8 naive on two plates, and CD8 memory on one plate. To estimate repertoire size and how much clonotypes are shared between individuals, the study performed deep sequencing of blood TCR repertoires from roughly five healthy adults. To increase sequencing depth and limit assay-specific biases, TCR repertoire library preparation and sequencing were carried out by different laboratories using diverse techniques. Each donor's leukapheresis produced roughly between roughly 0.85 and 10 billion PBMCs. Points the paper makes about the study in general: Approximately 5% of naive CD4, around 4% of naive CD8, about 2.1% of memory CD4, and 0.4% of memory CD8 clonotypes were shared across several donors. Higher generation probabilities were observed for clonotypes shared by all four sorted-subset donors than for non-shared clonotypes. Pairwise subsampling led to the expectation that sequencing depth would affect the degree of clonotype sharing among donors. Sampling was limited to blood, and TCR repertoires in tissue likely differ from TCR repertoires in blood. Because the study included only a small number of donors, the genetic and exposure-history diversity represented was limited. Incomplete sequencing was indicated by rarefaction of sorted-subset datasets, despite the large sequencing depth. Larger estimated clonotype richness was generally found for naive subsets than for memory subsets.

The donors were healthy, HIV-negative adults with no recently reported acute infections or vaccinations. Only Caucasian adults living in Nashville, Tennessee, USA were represented among the donors. CD4+ T cells were enriched by magnetic negative selection; naive cells were then positively selected on CD45RA, and the negative fraction formed the memory subset. Blood was obtained by leukapheresis, after which PBMCs were separated by Ficoll-Histopaque density gradient centrifugation and cryopreserved in liquid nitrogen vapor phase. Analytical flow cytometry was used to check the purity and quantity of each magnetically sorted T cell population. From each sorted fraction, genomic DNA was isolated and quantified by UV absorbance on a Nanodrop 2000c. CDR3 length: 16 amino acids, cysteine to phenylalanine. The read is trimmed to its CDR3 DNA, 48 bases read in frame from base 1. CDR1 and CDR2, per the germline V gene, are ENHRY and SYGVKD. For this chain, trimming is 6 bases at the V end and 0 bases at the J end, and the number of junction bases without a gene match is 8.

TCR CDR3 regions were amplified from genomic DNA by multiplex PCR using the deep immunoSEQ assay. For each cell subset, the extracted genomic DNA was distributed evenly across all wells of several immunoSEQ 96-well plates, and each plate served as one replicate. For sorted subsets, around 200 ng genomic DNA, equal to about 30,000 T cell genomes, was loaded into each replicate PCR. The purified libraries were quantified using a Qubit 3.0 fluorometer, sized with a Bioanalyzer 2100, and then quantified again using the KAPA Library Quantification kit. Every immunoSEQ 96-well plate was sequenced on a dedicated single-read 150-cycle Illumina NextSeq 550 flow cell. Under the source paper's analysis protocol: The immunoSEQ output contained only junctional sequences without quality scores, so filtering could not match that applied to full-length reads. To assign V/J genes and CDR3, sequences were annotated using PyIR, a Python wrapper for IgBLAST v1.9, with IMGT germline references. Reads were removed for weak V/J assignments (E-value above 1e-6), missing CDR3, stop codons, out-of-frame junctions, or ambiguous translated residues. V3J clonotypes were defined as sequences sharing the same inferred V gene, J gene, and CDR3 amino acid sequence. To compute the percentage overlap between repertoires, the number of shared unique clonotypes was divided by the size of the smaller repertoire. Repertoire richness was assessed with RTK rarefaction, the Chao1 estimator, and Recon v2.1 estimates of unobserved clonotypes. Generation probabilities were computed with OLGA for all TCRbeta clonotypes obtained by the gDNA method from a handful of donors. The source is immuneACCESS, and TCRdb retained only in-frame sequences with V and J called. Part of the clones is not carried over; for the studies checked, unresolved V genes explain less than half of this, and the remainder is unexplained. Clone size and V and J calls were adopted from that table, with D and trimming inferred from the DNA. Within this sample are approximately 1.5 million clones, with around 98.5% of them counted one time only. Jointly, the top ten make up 0.36% of the sample.

On this clone: It lacks a known antigen. Base qualities were left out, and no much larger clone turns up one base away.

The chain is encoded by TRBV10-3 joined to TRBJ1-5, with 7 bases aligning to TRBD1. The TCR originated in a man aged 25-45 years in good health. The sample comprised naive CD4+ T cells sorted from blood. The sample's cell subset or site label, in plain terms: CD45RA+ positively selected. The DNA sequence follows: TGTGCCATCAGCGAACAGGGACAGATTAGCAATCAGCCCCAGCATTTT. It encodes CAISEQGQISNQPQHF.